These T cell receptor beta chains were read from a single sample in a study of type 1 and type 2 diabetes patients. Using its own MiXCR run on the multiplex PCR reads, TCRdb lists one record per CDR3 protein. The sample carries 280,000 or so distinct CDR3 sequences, roughly 44% recorded once. The material sequenced was peripheral blood mononuclear cells (PBMCs). These receptors came from a man between 18 and 35 years old with type 2 diabetes. Each CDR3 is given with its conserved first and last residue. Each record gives: D gene, J gene, V gene, clone size, CDR3 protein, CDR3 DNA. The D gene is left open where the match is weak. Clone sizes are given selectively: once, few, many, or a class where the clone is expanded.

NA | TRBJ1-2 | TRBV7-2 | few | CASRGQLGGGYTF | TGTGCCAGCAGAGGACAGTTGGGTGGCGGCTACACCTTC
TRBD2 | TRBJ2-3 | TRBV2 | NA | CAISETGLAGDTQYF | TGTGCCATCAGTGAGACGGGACTAGCGGGAGATACGCAGTATTTT
TRBD2 | TRBJ2-1 | TRBV6-5 | NA | CSASHSPSGLDNEQFF | TGCAGTGCTAGTCACAGTCCTAGCGGGCTCGACAATGAGCAGTTCTTC
NA | TRBJ2-1 | TRBV19 | NA | CASSFLPYNEQFF | TGTGCCAGTAGTTTCCTGCCCTACAATGAGCAGTTCTTC
TRBD2 | TRBJ2-3 | TRBV12-3/TRBV12-4 | NA | CASSLMGSGDTQYF | TGTGCCAGCAGTTTAATGGGTAGCGGGGATACGCAGTATTTT
NA | TRBJ2-7 | TRBV7-9 | NA | CASSFDLARDMTYEQYF | TGTGCCAGCAGCTTCGACTTAGCCCGGGACATGACCTACGAGCAGTACTTC
NA | TRBJ2-7 | TRBV5-1 | NA | CASSLERRAYEQYF | TGCGCCAGCAGCTTGGAACGCAGAGCCTACGAGCAGTACTTC
TRBD1 | TRBJ1-2 | TRBV30 | many | CAWKIQGQARILGYTF | TGTGCCTGGAAGATACAAGGACAGGCACGAATCCTTGGCTACACCTTC
NA | TRBJ2-1 | TRBV7-3 | few | CASRAGAGSNEQFF | TGTGCCAGCAGGGCAGGGGCAGGGTCGAATGAGCAGTTCTTC
TRBD1 | TRBJ1-1 | TRBV15 | NA | CAANVRDRETEAFF | TGTGCCGCCAACGTAAGGGACAGGGAAACTGAAGCTTTCTTT